This T cell receptor (beta chain) was documented in a study of identical twins. Concerning this clonotype itself: Its antigen is undetermined.

Findings of the study overall: Conclusions were drawn cross-sectionally by statistical analysis, without following the same donors.

From the 5' RACE reads, TCRdb called clonotypes with MiXCR, one entry per CDR3 protein. This table has about 470,000 distinct CDR3 sequences, approximately 25% appearing once. The CDR3 runs 10 residues. From germline, CDR1 is MNHEY and CDR2 SVGAGI. The V and J ends lost 10 bases and 6 bases respectively, with 10 bases between them. The same sample was also studied in work on T cells expressing NK-cell markers. As that report states: In about six donors, dominant NKG2C+ clonotypes were roughly 1.0-7.0% of CD8+ T cells. Uncertainty persisted over the HCMV specificity of expanded NKG2C+ T cell clones.

The chain couples TRBV6-5 to TRBJ2-7; D is undetermined. The sequencing sample was made of CD4+ T cells sorted from blood. The clonotype was recovered from a woman between 18 and 30 years old in good health. CDR3 in amino acids: CATGRGEQYF. The CDR3 DNA is TGTGCCACCGGGCGCGGCGAGCAGTACTTC.